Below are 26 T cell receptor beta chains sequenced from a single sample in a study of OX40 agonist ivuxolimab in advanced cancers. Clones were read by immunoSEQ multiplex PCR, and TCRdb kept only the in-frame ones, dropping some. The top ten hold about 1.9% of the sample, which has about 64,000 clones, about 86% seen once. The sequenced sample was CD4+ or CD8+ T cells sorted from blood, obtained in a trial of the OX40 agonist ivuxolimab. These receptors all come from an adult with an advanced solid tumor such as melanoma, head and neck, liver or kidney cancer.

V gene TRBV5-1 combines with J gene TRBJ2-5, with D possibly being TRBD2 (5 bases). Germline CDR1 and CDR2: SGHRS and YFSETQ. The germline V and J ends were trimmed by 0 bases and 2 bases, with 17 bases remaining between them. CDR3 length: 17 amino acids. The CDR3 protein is CASSLDSSAAGQETQYF. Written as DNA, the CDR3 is TGCGCCAGCAGCTTGGATAGCTCAGCGGCAGGTCAAGAGACCCAGTACTTC.

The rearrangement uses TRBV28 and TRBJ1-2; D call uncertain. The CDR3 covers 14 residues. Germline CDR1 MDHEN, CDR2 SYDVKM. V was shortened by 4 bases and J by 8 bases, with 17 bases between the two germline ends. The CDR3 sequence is CASSSAFSSKGYTF. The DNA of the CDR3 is TGTGCCAGCAGTTCAGCTTTCTCATCCAAAGGCTACACCTTC.

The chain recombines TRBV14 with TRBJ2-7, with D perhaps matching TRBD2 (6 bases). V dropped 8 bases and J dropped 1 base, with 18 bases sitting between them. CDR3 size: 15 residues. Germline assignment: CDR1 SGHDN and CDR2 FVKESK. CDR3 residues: CASSPLVAASYEQYF. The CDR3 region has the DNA TGTGCCAGCTCCCCTTTAGTAGCGGCATCCTACGAGCAGTACTTC. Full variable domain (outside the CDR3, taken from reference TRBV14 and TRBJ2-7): EAGVTQFPSHSVIEKGQTVTLRCDPISGHDNLYWYRRVMGKEIKFLLHFVKESKQDESGMPNNRFLAERTGGTYSTLKVQPAELEDSGVYFCASSPLVAASYEQYFGPGTRLTVT.

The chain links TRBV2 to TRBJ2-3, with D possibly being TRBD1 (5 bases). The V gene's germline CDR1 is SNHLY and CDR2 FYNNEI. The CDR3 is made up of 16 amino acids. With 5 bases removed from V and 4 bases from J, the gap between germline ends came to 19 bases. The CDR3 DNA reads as TGTGCCAGCAGTCCCCTTTCAGGGTTTCTCGCAGATACGCAGTATTTT. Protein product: CASSPLSGFLADTQYF.

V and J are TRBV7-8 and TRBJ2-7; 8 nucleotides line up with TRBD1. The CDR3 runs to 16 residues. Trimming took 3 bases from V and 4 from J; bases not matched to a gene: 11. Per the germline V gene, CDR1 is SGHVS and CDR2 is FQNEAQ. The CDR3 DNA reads TGTGCCAGCAGCTTCGGCCGGGACAGGACAGAGTACGAGCAGTACTTC. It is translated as CASSFGRDRTEYEQYF.

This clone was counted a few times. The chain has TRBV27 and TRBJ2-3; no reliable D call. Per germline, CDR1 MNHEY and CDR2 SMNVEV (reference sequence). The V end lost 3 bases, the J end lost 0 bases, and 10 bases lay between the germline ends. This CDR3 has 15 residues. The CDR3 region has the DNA TGTGCCAGCAGTTTGGTTGAGAGGAGCACAGATACGCAGTATTTT. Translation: CASSLVERSTDTQYF.

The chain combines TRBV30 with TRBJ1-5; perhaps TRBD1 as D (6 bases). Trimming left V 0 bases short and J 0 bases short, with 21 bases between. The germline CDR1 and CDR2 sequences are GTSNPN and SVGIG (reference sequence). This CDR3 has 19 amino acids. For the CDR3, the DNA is TGTGCCTGGAGTGTACGGGGGGCAGAATCCCTCCTTAGCAATCAGCCCCAGCATTTT. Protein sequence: CAWSVRGAESLLSNQPQHF.

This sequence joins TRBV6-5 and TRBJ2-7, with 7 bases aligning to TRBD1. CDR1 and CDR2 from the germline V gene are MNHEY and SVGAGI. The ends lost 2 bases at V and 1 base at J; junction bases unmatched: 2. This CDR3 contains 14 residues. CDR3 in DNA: TGTGCCAGCAGTTACGGCAGGGGGTCCTACGAGCAGTACTTC. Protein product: CASSYGRGSYEQYF.

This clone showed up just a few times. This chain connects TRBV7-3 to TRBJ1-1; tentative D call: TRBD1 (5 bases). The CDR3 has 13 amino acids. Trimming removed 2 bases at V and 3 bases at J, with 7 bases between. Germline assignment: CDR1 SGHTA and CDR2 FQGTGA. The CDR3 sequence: CASSLVGDTEAFF. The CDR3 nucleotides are TGTGCCAGCAGCTTAGTGGGGGACACTGAAGCTTTCTTT.

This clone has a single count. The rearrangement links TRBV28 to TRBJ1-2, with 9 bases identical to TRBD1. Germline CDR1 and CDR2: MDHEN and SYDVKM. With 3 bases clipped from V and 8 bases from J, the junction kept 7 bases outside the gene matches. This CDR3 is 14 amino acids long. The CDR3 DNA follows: TGTGCCAGCAGTTTGGGGGACAGGGTGCGAGGCTACACCTTC. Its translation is CASSLGDRVRGYTF.

The CDR3 DNA follows: TGTGCCAGCACCCCCGGGGCGGGGGAGGGATGGAATGAGCAGTTCTTC. It encodes CASTPGAGEGWNEQFF. V and J are TRBV28 and TRBJ2-1; 7 bases align to TRBD2. The CDR3 consists of 16 residues. The V gene end was trimmed by 7 bases and the J gene end by 7 bases; junction bases not matched to a gene: 16. CDR1 and CDR2 (germline): MDHEN, SYDVKM.

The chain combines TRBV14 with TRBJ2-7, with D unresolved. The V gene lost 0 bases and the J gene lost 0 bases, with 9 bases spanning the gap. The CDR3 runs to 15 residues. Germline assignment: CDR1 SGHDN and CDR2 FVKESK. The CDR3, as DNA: TGTGCCAGCAGCCAAGAAGGAATGTCCTCCTACGAGCAGTACTTC. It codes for CASSQEGMSSYEQYF.

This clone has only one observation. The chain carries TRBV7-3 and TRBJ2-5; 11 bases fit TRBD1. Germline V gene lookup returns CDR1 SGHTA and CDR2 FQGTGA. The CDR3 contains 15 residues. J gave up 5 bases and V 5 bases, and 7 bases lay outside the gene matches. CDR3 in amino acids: CASSPTGTGGETQYF. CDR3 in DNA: TGTGCCAGCAGCCCAACCGGGACAGGGGGGGAGACCCAGTACTTC.

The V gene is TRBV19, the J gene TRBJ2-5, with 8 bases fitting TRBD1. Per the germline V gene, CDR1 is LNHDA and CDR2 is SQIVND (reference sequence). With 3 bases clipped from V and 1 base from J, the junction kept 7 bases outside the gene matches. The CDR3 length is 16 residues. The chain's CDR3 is CASSIGRGPRQETQYF. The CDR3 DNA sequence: TGTGCCAGTAGTATTGGCAGGGGGCCTCGCCAAGAGACCCAGTACTTC.

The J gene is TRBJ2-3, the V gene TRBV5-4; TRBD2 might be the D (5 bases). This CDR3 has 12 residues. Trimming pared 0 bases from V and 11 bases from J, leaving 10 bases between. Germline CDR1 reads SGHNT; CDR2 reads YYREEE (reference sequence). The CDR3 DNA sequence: TGTGCCAGCAGCTTGGGCGGGCCGGGGCAGTATTTT. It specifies CASSLGGPGQYF.

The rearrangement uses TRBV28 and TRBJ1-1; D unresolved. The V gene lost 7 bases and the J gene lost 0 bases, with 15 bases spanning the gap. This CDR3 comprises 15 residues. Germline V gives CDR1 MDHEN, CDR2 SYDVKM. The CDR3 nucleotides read TGTGCCAGCAACCTACCGGGTACCATGAACACTGAAGCTTTCTTT. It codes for CASNLPGTMNTEAFF.

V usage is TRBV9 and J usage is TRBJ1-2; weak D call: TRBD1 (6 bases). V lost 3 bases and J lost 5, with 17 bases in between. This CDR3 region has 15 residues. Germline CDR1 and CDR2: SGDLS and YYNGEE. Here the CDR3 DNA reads TGTGCCAGCAGCGCCGAGGACAGACAAAGTTATGGCTACACCTTC. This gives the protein CASSAEDRQSYGYTF. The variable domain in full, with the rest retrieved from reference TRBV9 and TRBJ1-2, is DSGVTQTPKHLITATGQRVTLRCSPRSGDLSVYWYQQSLDQGLQFLIQYYNGEERAKGNILERFSAQQFPDLHSELNLSSLELGDSALYFCASSAEDRQSYGYTFGSGTRLTVV.

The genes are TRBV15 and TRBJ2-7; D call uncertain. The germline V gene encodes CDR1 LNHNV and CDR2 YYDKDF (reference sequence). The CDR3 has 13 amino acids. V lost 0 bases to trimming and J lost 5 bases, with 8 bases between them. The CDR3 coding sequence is TGTGCCACCAGCAGAGACGGAAACGACGAGCAGTACTTC. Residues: CATSRDGNDEQYF.

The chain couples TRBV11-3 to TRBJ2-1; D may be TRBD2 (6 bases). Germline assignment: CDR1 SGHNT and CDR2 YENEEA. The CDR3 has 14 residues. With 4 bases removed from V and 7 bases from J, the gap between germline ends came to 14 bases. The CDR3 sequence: CASSSGLPQNEQFF. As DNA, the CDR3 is TGTGCCAGCAGCTCGGGACTTCCTCAGAATGAGCAGTTCTTC.

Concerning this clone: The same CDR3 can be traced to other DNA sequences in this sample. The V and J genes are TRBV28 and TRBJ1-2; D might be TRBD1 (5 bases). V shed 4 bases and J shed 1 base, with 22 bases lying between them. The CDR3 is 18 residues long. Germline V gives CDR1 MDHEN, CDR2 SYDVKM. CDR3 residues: CASSSTGLGTQNNYGYTF. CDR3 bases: TGTGCCAGCAGTTCTACCGGCCTTGGGACGCAGAATAACTATGGCTACACCTTC.

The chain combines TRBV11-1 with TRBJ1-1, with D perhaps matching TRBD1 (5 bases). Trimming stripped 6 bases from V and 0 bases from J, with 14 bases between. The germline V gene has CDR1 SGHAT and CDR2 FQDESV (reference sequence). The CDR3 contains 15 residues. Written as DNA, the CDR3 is TGTGCCAGCAGTGCCCGGGCAGGGATGAACACTGAAGCTTTCTTT. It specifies CASSARAGMNTEAFF.

CDR3 in amino acids: CASSDRVDSYGYTF. The CDR3 DNA sequence: TGTGCCAGCAGCGACAGGGTTGATTCCTATGGCTACACCTTC. The rearrangement uses TRBV6-5 and TRBJ1-2; TRBD1 matches 7 bases. Germline loops: CDR1 MNHEY, CDR2 SVGAGI. This CDR3 spans 14 amino acids. Losses at the gene ends were 6 bases for V and 4 bases for J; bases not matched to a gene: 8.

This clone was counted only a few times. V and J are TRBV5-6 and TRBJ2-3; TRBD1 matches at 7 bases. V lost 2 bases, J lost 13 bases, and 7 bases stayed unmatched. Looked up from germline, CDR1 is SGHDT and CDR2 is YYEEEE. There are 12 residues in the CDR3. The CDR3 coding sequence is TGTGCCAGCAGCTTACAGGGGCCCACTGAGTATTTT. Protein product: CASSLQGPTEYF.

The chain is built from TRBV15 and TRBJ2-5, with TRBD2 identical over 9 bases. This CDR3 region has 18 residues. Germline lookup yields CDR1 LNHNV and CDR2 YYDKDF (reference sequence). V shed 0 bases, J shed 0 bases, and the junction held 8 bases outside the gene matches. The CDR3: CATSRDPPAGGYQETQYF. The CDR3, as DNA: TGTGCCACCAGCAGAGATCCCCCGGCGGGGGGGTACCAAGAGACCCAGTACTTC.

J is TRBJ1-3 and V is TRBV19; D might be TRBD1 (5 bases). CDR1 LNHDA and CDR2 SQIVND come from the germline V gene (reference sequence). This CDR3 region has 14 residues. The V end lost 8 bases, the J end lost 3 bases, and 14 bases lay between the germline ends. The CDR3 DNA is TGTGCCAGTCGGCCGTGGGGGGATGGAAACACCATATATTTT. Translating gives CASRPWGDGNTIYF.

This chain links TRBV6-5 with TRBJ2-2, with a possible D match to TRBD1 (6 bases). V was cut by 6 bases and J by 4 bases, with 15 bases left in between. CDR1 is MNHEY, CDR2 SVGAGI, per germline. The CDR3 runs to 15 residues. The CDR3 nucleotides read TGTGCCAGCAGACTCGGACAGACAATCACCGGGGAGCTGTTTTTT. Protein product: CASRLGQTITGELFF.